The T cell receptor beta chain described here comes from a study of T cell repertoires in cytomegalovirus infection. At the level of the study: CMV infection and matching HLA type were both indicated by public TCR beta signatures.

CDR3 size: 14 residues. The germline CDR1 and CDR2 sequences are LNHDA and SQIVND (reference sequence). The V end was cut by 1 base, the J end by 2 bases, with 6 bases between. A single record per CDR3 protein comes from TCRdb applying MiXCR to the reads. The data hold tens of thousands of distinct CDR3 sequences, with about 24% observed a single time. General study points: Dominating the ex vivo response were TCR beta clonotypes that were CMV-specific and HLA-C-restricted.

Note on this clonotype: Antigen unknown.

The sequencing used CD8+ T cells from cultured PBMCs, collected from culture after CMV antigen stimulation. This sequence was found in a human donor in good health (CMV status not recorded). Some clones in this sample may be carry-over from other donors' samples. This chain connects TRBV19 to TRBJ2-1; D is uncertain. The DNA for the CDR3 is TGTGCCAGTAGTATAGTGGGGACCTACAATGAGCAGTTCTTC. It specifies CASSIVGTYNEQFF.